This T cell receptor beta chain was identified during a study of OX40 agonist ivuxolimab in advanced cancers. Study at large: The patients received ivuxolimab by intravenous route every 2 weeks at 0.01 to 10 mg/kg. Averaging 60 years in age, with a range of roughly 20 to 90, the cohort was about 85% male.

Autoimmune disease history or systemic immunosuppression excluded patients. At baseline, cycle 4 day 1, and cycle 7 day 1, blood was sampled. This table comes from immunoSEQ multiplex PCR, and its TCRdb copy is limited to in-frame clones, with some not included. Of more than 65,000 clones in the sample, approximately 90% are singletons; the top ten hold under 1.1%. V shed 6 bases and J shed 0 bases, with 6 bases lying between them. The CDR3 sequence is 13 residues long. Germline-derived CDR1 and CDR2 are SGHVS and FNYEAQ. This specimen consisted of CD4+ or CD8+ T cells sorted from blood, obtained in a trial of the OX40 agonist ivuxolimab. This sequence originates from an adult with an advanced solid tumor such as melanoma, head and neck, liver or kidney cancer. The chain combines TRBV7-6 with TRBJ2-1; no clear D. The CDR3 nucleotides are TGTGCCAGCAGTCCAAGCTCCTACAATGAGCAGTTCTTC. It yields the protein CASSPSSYNEQFF.